This TCR beta chain stems from a study of blood T cell repertoires in COVID-19. Study-wide context: Sites in the United States, Italy and Spain provided acute and convalescent COVID-19 samples. In each case, the material was cDNA or gDNA derived from T cells, B-cell-depleted T cells, or PBMCs.

The CDR3 has 15 amino acids. V was trimmed by 0 bases and J by 8 bases, leaving 15 bases between them. Germline CDR1 and CDR2: SGHRS and YFSETQ. The method was immunoSEQ multiplex PCR; TCRdb's version includes in-frame clones alone and lacks a portion of them. The repertoire holds more than 150,000 clones, approximately 80% seen once, with roughly 9.8% in the top ten. The chain recombines TRBV5-1 with TRBJ2-1; weak D call: TRBD1 (5 bases). Material for sequencing was peripheral blood. The sequence came from a woman between 45 and 60 years old with acute or convalescent COVID-19. The CDR3 DNA reads as TGCGCCAGCAGCTTGGTCGGACAAAATCGGGATGAGCAGTTCTTC. It yields the protein CASSLVGQNRDEQFF.